The rows below give T cell receptor beta chains drawn from one sample of a study of OX40 agonist ivuxolimab in advanced cancers. This table comes from immunoSEQ multiplex PCR, and its TCRdb copy is limited to in-frame clones, with some not included. The sample has about 26,000 clones; around 79% are singletons. Specimen: CD4+ or CD8+ T cells sorted from blood, collected in a trial of the OX40 agonist ivuxolimab. These receptor sequences come from an adult with an advanced solid tumor such as melanoma, head and neck, liver or kidney cancer. CDR3s include the opening cysteine and the closing phenylalanine or tryptophan. A D gene is named only where the DNA matches it firmly. Part of the rows lack a size; the others show once, few, many or a class for expanded clones.

CDR3 length	clone size	D gene	V gene	J gene	CDR3 DNA	CDR3 protein
15	medium-sized	TRBD1	TRBV6-6	TRBJ1-1	TGTGCCAGCAGTTTACAGCCAGGGGGGATCCCTGAAGCTTTCTTT	CASSLQPGGIPEAFF
14	.	TRBD1	TRBV27	TRBJ2-7	TGTGCCAGCGGTGAATTGGGACAGCGCTACGAGCAGTACTTC	CASGELGQRYEQYF
14	.	TRBD1	TRBV5-5	TRBJ2-1	TGTGCCAGCAGCCCCGGGACAGGATACAATGAGCAGTTCTTC	CASSPGTGYNEQFF
15	medium-sized	TRBD2	TRBV5-1	TRBJ2-1	TGCGCCAGCAGCCCTGGACTAGAAACCTACAATGAGCAGTTCTTC	CASSPGLETYNEQFF
15	.	TRBD2	TRBV7-6	TRBJ2-2	TGTGCCAGCAGCCTAGGGACTAGCGGGACCGGGGAGCTGTTTTTT	CASSLGTSGTGELFF
15	.	.	TRBV13	TRBJ2-7	TGTGCCAGCAGCCATCCAAACCAGGGAAGACACGAGCAGTACTTC	CASSHPNQGRHEQYF
15	.	.	TRBV30	TRBJ2-1	TGTGCCTGGAGTGTACGGACAACCCCCTACAATGAGCAGTTCTTC	CAWSVRTTPYNEQFF
15	.	.	TRBV9	TRBJ2-1	TGTGCCAGCAGCGCCTCGGCAGGGTCCTACAATGAGCAGTTCTTC	CASSASAGSYNEQFF
13	.	.	TRBV10-3	TRBJ1-2	TGTGCCATCAGTGACCCCGGGGGGGGTGGCTACACCTTC	CAISDPGGGGYTF
18	few	.	TRBV28	TRBJ2-7	TGTGCCAGCACCCTCTCCGTCAGCCCCAACCCCGATTCCTACGAGCAGTACTTC	CASTLSVSPNPDSYEQYF
12	.	.	TRBV27	TRBJ2-1	TGTGCCAGCAGTTTTTATCCAGGGGAGCAGTTCTTC	CASSFYPGEQFF
13	large	TRBD2	TRBV15	TRBJ2-1	TGTGCCACCAGCAGAATAGCGGGGGAGGTGCAGTTCTTC	CATSRIAGEVQFF
14	.	TRBD1	TRBV28	TRBJ2-7	TGTGCCAGCAGCACGGGACAGGGGGTCTACGAGCAGTACTTC	CASSTGQGVYEQYF
15	.	TRBD2	TRBV4-1	TRBJ2-7	TGCGCCAGCAGCCTCTTTAGCGGGTACTCCTACGAGCAGTACTTC	CASSLFSGYSYEQYF
15	once	TRBD2	TRBV30	TRBJ2-1	TGTGCCTGGACGCAACCGGGACTAGGTTACAATGAGCAGTTCTTC	CAWTQPGLGYNEQFF
15	.	TRBD2	TRBV4-1	TRBJ2-3	TGCGCCAGCAGGCTGACTAGCGGGGGAACAGATACGCAGTATTTT	CASRLTSGGTDTQYF
15	.	TRBD1	TRBV27	TRBJ1-5	TGTGCCAGCAGTCCAGACAGGGAAAGCAATCAGCCCCAGCATTTT	CASSPDRESNQPQHF
15	.	.	TRBV13	TRBJ2-1	TGTGCCAGCAGCTTGGTGCAGGCCCCGGGGGATGAGCAGTTCTTC	CASSLVQAPGDEQFF
13	.	.	TRBV30	TRBJ1-2	TGTGCCTGGAGTGTGCAGTTCTACTATGGCTACACCTTC	CAWSVQFYYGYTF
14	.	TRBD2	TRBV9	TRBJ2-3	TGTGCCAGCAGCGAGGGAGCGGGGGAAGATACGCAGTATTTT	CASSEGAGEDTQYF
17	.	.	TRBV9	TRBJ2-1	TGTGCCAGCAGCGCCCGGGCCCTTCGGGGCTCCTACAATGAGCAGTTCTTC	CASSARALRGSYNEQFF
13	.	.	TRBV4-1	TRBJ1-1	TGCGCCAGCAGCCAGGGGATGAACACTGAAGCTTTCTTT	CASSQGMNTEAFF
15	.	TRBD2	TRBV11-3	TRBJ2-7	TGTGCCAGCAGCTTAGGACTAGCGGGACCCCCGGAGCAGTACTTC	CASSLGLAGPPEQYF
13	.	.	TRBV5-4	TRBJ2-7	TGTGCCAGCAGCTCCACTGAATACTACGAGCAGTACTTC	CASSSTEYYEQYF